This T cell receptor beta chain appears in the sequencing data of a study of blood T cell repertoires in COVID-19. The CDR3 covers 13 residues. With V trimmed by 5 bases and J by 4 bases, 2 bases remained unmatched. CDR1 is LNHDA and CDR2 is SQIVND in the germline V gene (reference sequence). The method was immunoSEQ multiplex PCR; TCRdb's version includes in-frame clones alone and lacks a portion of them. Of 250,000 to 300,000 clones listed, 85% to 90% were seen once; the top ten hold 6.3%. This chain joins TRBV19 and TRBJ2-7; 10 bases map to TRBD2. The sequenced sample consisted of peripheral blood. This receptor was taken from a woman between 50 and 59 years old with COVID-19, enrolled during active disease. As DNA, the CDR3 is TGTGCCAGTAGTTGGACTAGCGGATACGAGCAGTACTTC. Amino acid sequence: CASSWTSGYEQYF.